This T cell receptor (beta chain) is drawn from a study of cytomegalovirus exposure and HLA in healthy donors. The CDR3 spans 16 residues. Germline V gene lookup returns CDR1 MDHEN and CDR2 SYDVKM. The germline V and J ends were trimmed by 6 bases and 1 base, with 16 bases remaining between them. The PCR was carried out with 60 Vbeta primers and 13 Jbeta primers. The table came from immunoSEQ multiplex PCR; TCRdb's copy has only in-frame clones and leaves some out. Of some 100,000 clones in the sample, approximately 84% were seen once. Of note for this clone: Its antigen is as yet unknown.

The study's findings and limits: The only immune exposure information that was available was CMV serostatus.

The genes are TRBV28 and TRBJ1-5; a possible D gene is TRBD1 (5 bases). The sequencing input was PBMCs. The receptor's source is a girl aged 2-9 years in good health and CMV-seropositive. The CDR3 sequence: CASRLNTGPSNQPQHF. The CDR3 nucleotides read TGTGCCAGCAGACTCAATACAGGCCCAAGCAATCAGCCCCAGCATTTT. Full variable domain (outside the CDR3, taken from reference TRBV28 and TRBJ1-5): DVKVTQSSRYLVKRTGEKVFLECVQDMDHENMFWYRQDPGLGLRLIYFSYDVKMKEKGDIPEGYSVSREKKERFSLILESASTNQTSMYLCASRLNTGPSNQPQHFGDGTRLSIL.